The clone carrying this T cell receptor beta chain was counted a few times. TCRdb re-analysed the RT-PCR reads in MiXCR, keeping a single row per CDR3 protein. The repertoire holds some 850,000 distinct CDR3 sequences, with approximately 17% as singletons. Germline V CDR1 and CDR2: MNHEY, SMNVEV (reference sequence). Trimming removed 2 bases at V and 4 bases at J, with 17 bases between. The CDR3 length is 16 residues. This record belongs to a study of response to subunit inactivated influenza vaccine. The sequences come from PBMCs from blood, collected 4 to 6 days after vaccination. The sequence was collected from a man aged 45-60 years who received an inactivated influenza vaccine. The rearrangement links TRBV27 to TRBJ1-1; possibly TRBD1 for D (5 bases). This chain's CDR3 is CASSLALRGEGTEAFF. The CDR3 nucleotides read TGTGCCAGCAGTTTAGCCCTTCGGGGGGAAGGCACTGAAGCTTTCTTT.